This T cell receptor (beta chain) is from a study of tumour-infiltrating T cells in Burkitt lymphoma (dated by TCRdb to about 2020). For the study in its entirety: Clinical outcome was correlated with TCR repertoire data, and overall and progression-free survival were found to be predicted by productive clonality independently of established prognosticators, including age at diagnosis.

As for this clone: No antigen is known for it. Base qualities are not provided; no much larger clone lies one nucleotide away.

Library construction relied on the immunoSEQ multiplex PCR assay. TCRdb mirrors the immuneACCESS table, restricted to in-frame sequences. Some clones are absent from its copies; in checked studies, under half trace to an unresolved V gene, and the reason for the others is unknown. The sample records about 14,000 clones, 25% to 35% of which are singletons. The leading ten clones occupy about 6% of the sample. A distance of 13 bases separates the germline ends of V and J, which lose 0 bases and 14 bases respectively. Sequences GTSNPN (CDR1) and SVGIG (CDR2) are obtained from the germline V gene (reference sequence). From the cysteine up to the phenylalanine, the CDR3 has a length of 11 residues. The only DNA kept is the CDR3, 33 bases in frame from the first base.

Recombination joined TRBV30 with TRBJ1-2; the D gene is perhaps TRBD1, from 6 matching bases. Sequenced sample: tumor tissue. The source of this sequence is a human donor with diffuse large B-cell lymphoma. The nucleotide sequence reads TGTGCCTGGAGTGTACTGGGGGCAGGGACCTTC. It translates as CAWSVLGAGTF. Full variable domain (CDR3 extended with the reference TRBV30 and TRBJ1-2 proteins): SQTIHQWPATLVQPVGSPLSLECTVEGTSNPNLYWYRQAAGRGLQLLFYSVGIGQISSEVPQNLSASRPQDRQFILSSKKLLLSDSGFYLCAWSVLGAGTFGSGTRLTVV.